The 3 T cell receptor beta chains below were found in one sample sequenced in a study of post-analysis software for immune sequencing data (dated by TCRdb to between 2014 and 2017). Study-wide findings and limitations: Significantly higher frequencies in patients than in controls were found for about five TRBV segments, including TRBV5-6, TRBV5-1 and TRBV20-1.

Library prep was done by PCR. Sequencing took place on an Illumina HiSeq 2500. To reduce PCR and sequencing biases, unique molecular identifiers were incorporated into the TCR beta cDNA libraries. TCRdb reprocessing: public reads trimmed at Q25 with fastp, clones called with MiXCR, in-frame beta chains kept. Each entry merges the rows of one CDR3 protein and shows their most common DNA and genes. This sample gives over 300,000 distinct CDR3 sequences in total; 30% to 45% of them show up just once. The top ten clonotypes cover around an eighth of the sample. Their target antigens are unknown. The specimen was blood. The source is a girl aged 10 to 17 with multiple sclerosis.

A few counts support this clonotype. One end of the junction varies from germline; a read error may be responsible. This chain joins TRBV6-5 and TRBJ2-5; a possible D gene is TRBD1 (5 bases). Germline values: CDR1 MNHEY, CDR2 SVGAGI. This CDR3 contains 14 residues. The CDR3 sequence: CVSRALDRQETQYF. Written as DNA, the CDR3 is TGTGTCAGCAGGGCCCTTGACAGACAAGAGACCCAGTACTTC.

This clonotype was counted only a few times. V usage is TRBV12-3 or TRBV12-4 and J usage is TRBJ2-6, with 7 bases aligning to TRBD1. This CDR3 is 13 amino acids long. Unmatched junction bases numbered 8, after V lost 6 bases and J lost 12 bases. The CDR3 sequence is CASRIRDRGVLTF. The CDR3 nucleotides are TGTGCCAGCAGGATCCGGGACAGAGGCGTCCTGACTTTC.

V gene TRBV3-1 combines with J gene TRBJ2-7; D is possibly TRBD2 (6 bases). Trimming took 0 bases from V and 7 from J, leaving 13 bases between them. This CDR3 has 14 residues. Germline CDR1 LGHDT, CDR2 YNNKEL (reference sequence). In DNA, the CDR3 is TGTGCCAGCAGCCAAGAAGCGCGAGGGAGGGAGCAGTACTTC. Protein product: CASSQEARGREQYF.